This entry lists 10 T cell receptor beta chains sequenced from one sample in a study of shared clonotypes between healthy human individuals. The table came from immunoSEQ multiplex PCR; TCRdb's copy has only in-frame clones and leaves some out. Counted here are 1.5 million to 1.9 million clones, around 98% occurring once; the ten biggest clones make up roughly 0.42%. Input material: naive CD4+ T cells sorted from blood. Subset described: CD45RA+ positively selected. The receptors originated from a man aged 25-45 years in good health.

With regard to this clone: Other DNA sequences within the sample encode an identical CDR3. The chain combines TRBV5-8 with TRBJ2-5; D ambiguous. Germline CDR1 reads SGHTS; CDR2 reads YDEGEE. Trimming took off 3 bases at V and 4 bases at J, with 4 bases between the two ends. The CDR3 extends over 11 amino acids. The CDR3 DNA sequence: TGTGCCAGCAGCTCGCTAGAGACCCAGTACTTC. It specifies CASSSLETQYF.

The chain recombines TRBV4-3 with TRBJ1-5, with D maybe TRBD1 (6 bases). The V gene lost 0 bases and the J gene lost 6 bases, with 12 bases spanning the gap. CDR1 is LGHNA and CDR2 is YSLEER in the germline V gene. This CDR3 comprises 15 residues. DNA for the CDR3: TGCGCCAGCAGCCAAGAACAGGGTGTATTTCAGCCCCAGCATTTT. Its protein product is CASSQEQGVFQPQHF.

The chain carries TRBV9 and TRBJ2-1; D possibly corresponds to TRBD1 (5 bases). The CDR3 runs to 13 residues. V lost 0 bases and J 10 bases, leaving 11 bases between the germline ends. In germline, CDR1 is SGDLS, CDR2 YYNGEE. The CDR3 sequence: CASSVGVRTEQFF. The CDR3 nucleotides read TGTGCCAGCAGCGTAGGGGTCCGGACAGAGCAGTTCTTC.

This chain uses TRBV5-4 with TRBJ2-5; D gene ambiguous. V gave up 4 bases and J gave up 4 bases, with 11 bases separating them. Germline CDR1 reads SGHNT; CDR2 reads YYREEE (reference sequence). The CDR3 extends over 13 amino acids. The CDR3 protein is CASSGRVIETQYF. The CDR3 DNA follows: TGTGCCAGCAGCGGTAGGGTTATAGAGACCCAGTACTTC. Variable domain in full (rest from reference TRBV5-4 and TRBJ2-5): ETGVTQSPTHLIKTRGQQVTLRCSSQSGHNTVSWYQQALGQGPQFIFQYYREEENGRGNFPPRFSGLQFPNYSSELNVNALELDDSALYLCASSGRVIETQYFGPGTRLLVL.

This clone was recorded once. V and J are TRBV5-1 and TRBJ2-3; possibly TRBD1 or TRBD2 for D (5 bases each). V was cut by 0 bases and J by 5 bases, with 16 bases left in between. The CDR3 extends over 16 amino acids. From germline, CDR1 is SGHRS and CDR2 YFSETQ. DNA of the CDR3: TGCGCCAGCAGCTTGGCCGGGACGGAGTGGGGAGATACGCAGTATTTT. Translated, it gives CASSLAGTEWGDTQYF.

J is TRBJ1-4 and V is TRBV28; weak D call: TRBD1 (5 bases). The CDR3 is 12 amino acids. Deletions cut 7 bases from V and 8 bases from J, with 11 bases between. Per the germline V gene, CDR1 is MDHEN and CDR2 is SYDVKM. CDR3 in DNA: TGTGCCAGCACCCTGTCAGGGGAAAAACTGTTTTTT. Its protein product is CASTLSGEKLFF.

V is TRBV18 and J is TRBJ2-1; unclear D gene. The CDR3 has 12 amino acids. Germline V lookup: CDR1 KGHSH, CDR2 LQKENI. V dropped 3 bases and J dropped 5 bases, with 5 bases sitting between them. This CDR3 reads CASSPINNEQFF. The CDR3 DNA follows: TGTGCCAGCTCACCGATTAACAATGAGCAGTTCTTC.

The chain has TRBV5-1 and TRBJ2-1, with TRBD1 identical over 7 bases. Germline CDR1 SGHRS, CDR2 YFSETQ. V lost 4 bases and J lost 2; bases outside the gene matches: 3. CDR3 length equals 14 residues. The CDR3 DNA sequence: TGCGCCAGCAGCGATACAGGGGCCTACAATGAGCAGTTCTTC. Residues: CASSDTGAYNEQFF.

For this clone: Other DNA sequences within the sample encode an identical CDR3. This chain joins TRBV5-1 and TRBJ2-3; 12 bases align to TRBD2. The ends lost 6 bases at V and 0 bases at J; junction bases unmatched: 2. The CDR3 covers 15 residues. Looked up from germline, CDR1 is SGHRS and CDR2 is YFSETQ. The CDR3 reads CASNGLAGSTDTQYF. CDR3 sequence (DNA): TGCGCCAGCAATGGACTAGCGGGGAGCACAGATACGCAGTATTTT.

The genes are TRBV19 and TRBJ2-7, with a possible D match to TRBD1 (5 bases). This CDR3 comprises 13 residues. Looked up from germline, CDR1 is LNHDA and CDR2 is SQIVND (reference sequence). V was shortened by 6 bases and J by 9 bases, with 18 bases between the two germline ends. CDR3 sequence: CASRAGPYEWQYF. CDR3 DNA sequence: TGTGCCAGTAGGGCAGGGCCCTACGAGTGGCAGTACTTC.